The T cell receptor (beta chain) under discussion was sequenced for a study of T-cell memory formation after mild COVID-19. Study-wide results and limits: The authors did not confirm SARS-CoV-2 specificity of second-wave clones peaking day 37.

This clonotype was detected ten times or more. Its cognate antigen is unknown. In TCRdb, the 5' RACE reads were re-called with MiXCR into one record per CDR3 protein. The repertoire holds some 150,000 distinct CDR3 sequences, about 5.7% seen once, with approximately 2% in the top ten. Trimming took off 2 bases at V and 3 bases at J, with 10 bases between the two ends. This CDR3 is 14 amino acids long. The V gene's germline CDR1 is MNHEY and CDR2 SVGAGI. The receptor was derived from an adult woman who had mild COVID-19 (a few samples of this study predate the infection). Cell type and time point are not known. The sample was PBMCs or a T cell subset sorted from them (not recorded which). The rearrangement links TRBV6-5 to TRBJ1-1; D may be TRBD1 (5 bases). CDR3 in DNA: TGTGCCAGCAGTTACGCGGGGGAGTACACTGAAGCTTTCTTT. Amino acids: CASSYAGEYTEAFF.